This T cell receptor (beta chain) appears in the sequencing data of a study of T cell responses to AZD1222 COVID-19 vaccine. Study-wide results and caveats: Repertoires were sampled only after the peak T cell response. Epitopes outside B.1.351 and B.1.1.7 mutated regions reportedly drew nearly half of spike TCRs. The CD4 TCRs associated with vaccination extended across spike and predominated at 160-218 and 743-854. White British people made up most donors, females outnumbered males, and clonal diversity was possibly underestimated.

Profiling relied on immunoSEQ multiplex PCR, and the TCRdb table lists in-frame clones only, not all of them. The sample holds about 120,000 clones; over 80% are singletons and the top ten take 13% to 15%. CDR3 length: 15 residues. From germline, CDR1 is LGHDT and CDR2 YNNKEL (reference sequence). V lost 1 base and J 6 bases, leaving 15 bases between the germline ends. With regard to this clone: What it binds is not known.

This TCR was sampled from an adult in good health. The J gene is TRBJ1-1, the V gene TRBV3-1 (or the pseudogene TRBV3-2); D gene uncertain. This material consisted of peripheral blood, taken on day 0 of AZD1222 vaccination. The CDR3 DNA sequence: TGTGCCAGCAGCCAAGGAGGTCGAGGCGAGTCTGAAGCTTTCTTT. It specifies CASSQGGRGESEAFF.